This T cell receptor beta chain was captured by sequencing in a study of blood T cell repertoires in COVID-19. Looking at the study overall: Whether acute or convalescent, the COVID-19 samples came from the United States, Italy and Spain.

This CDR3 region has 15 residues. Germline values: CDR1 SGHAT, CDR2 FQNNGV. Losses at the gene ends were 1 base for V and 6 bases for J; bases not matched to a gene: 2. In the original workflow: Reference gene primers were amplified, and this amplification served to estimate nucleated cell counts. Sequencing was performed with immunoSEQ multiplex PCR; in TCRdb, only in-frame clones are kept and a portion is missing. That table supplies the V and J calls and clone size; D and trimming were determined from the DNA. The profile covers about 88,000 clones, with nearly 90% appearing a single time and around 3% taken by the ten largest.

The chain recombines TRBV11-2 with TRBJ2-1; TRBD2 matches 11 bases. The receptor was derived from a woman of 80 years or more with acute or convalescent COVID-19. The source material was peripheral blood. DNA of the CDR3: TGTGCCAGCAGCTTAGTTCTAGCGGGGGGCAATGAGCAGTTCTTC. Amino acid sequence: CASSLVLAGGNEQFF.